A selection of T cell receptor beta chains follows, all from one sample in a study of CD8+CD57+ T cells in acquired aplastic anemia. TCRdb re-called the reads with MiXCR, one entry per CDR3 protein. The table lists about 160,000 distinct CDR3 sequences, 40% to 60% of them singletons. Specimen: sorted CD4+, CD8+, or CD8+CD57+ T cells (not recorded which) from PBMCs. These receptors all come from a human donor with aplastic anemia. Each CDR3 is given with its conserved first and last residue. The D gene is left open where the match is weak. Where a row states a size, it is once, few, many or the class of an expanded clone; other rows omit it.

clone size: .
V gene: TRBV25-1
D gene: TRBD1
J gene: TRBJ2-5
CDR3 protein: CASSELQGGETQYF
CDR3 DNA: TGTGCCAGCAGTGAACTACAGGGGGGAGAGACCCAGTACTTC

clone size: .
V gene: TRBV5-4
D gene: .
J gene: TRBJ1-2
CDR3 protein: CASSLDSGGGAHYGYTF
CDR3 DNA: TGTGCCAGCAGCTTGGATTCGGGCGGGGGTGCCCACTATGGCTACACCTTC

clone size: many
V gene: TRBV6-5
D gene: TRBD1
J gene: TRBJ1-6
CDR3 protein: CASSYGRGQGLNSPLHF
CDR3 DNA: TGTGCCAGCAGTTACGGCCGGGGACAGGGGTTAAATTCACCCCTCCACTTT

clone size: .
V gene: TRBV24-1
D gene: .
J gene: TRBJ2-2
CDR3 protein: CATSGPDSDTSGELFF
CDR3 DNA: TGTGCCACCAGTGGACCGGACAGCGATACATCAGGGGAGCTGTTTTTT

clone size: once
V gene: TRBV12-3/TRBV12-4
D gene: TRBD2
J gene: TRBJ2-1
CDR3 protein: CASSPGLAGIPTFGEQFF
CDR3 DNA: TGCGCCAGCAGCCCGGGACTAGCGGGAATCCCGACGTTCGGGGAGCAGTTCTTC

clone size: many
V gene: TRBV4-1
D gene: .
J gene: TRBJ1-2
CDR3 protein: CASSAMQGSNYGYTF
CDR3 DNA: TGCGCCAGCAGCGCGATGCAGGGGTCCAACTATGGCTACACCTTC

clone size: .
V gene: TRBV7-2
D gene: .
J gene: TRBJ1-1
CDR3 protein: CASSYTENTEAFF
CDR3 DNA: TGTGCCAGCAGCTATACAGAGAACACTGAAGCTTTCTTT

clone size: many
V gene: TRBV7-2
D gene: .
J gene: TRBJ1-2
CDR3 protein: CASSFSLSEDDGYTF
CDR3 DNA: TGTGCCAGCAGCTTTTCGCTTTCGGAGGATGATGGCTACACCTTC

clone size: many
V gene: TRBV4-3
D gene: .
J gene: TRBJ2-5
CDR3 protein: CASSGTGEEETQYF
CDR3 DNA: TGCGCCAGCAGCGGTACAGGGGAGGAAGAGACCCAGTACTTC

clone size: many
V gene: TRBV5-6
D gene: TRBD1
J gene: TRBJ2-3
CDR3 protein: CASSSLGGATDTQYF
CDR3 DNA: TGTGCCAGCAGCTCCCTAGGGGGCGCGACAGATACGCAGTATTTT

clone size: few
V gene: TRBV24-1
D gene: TRBD1
J gene: TRBJ2-3
CDR3 protein: CATSDPGTDSTDTQYF
CDR3 DNA: TGTGCCACCAGTGACCCGGGGACAGATAGCACAGATACGCAGTATTTT

clone size: .
V gene: TRBV7-9
D gene: .
J gene: TRBJ2-5
CDR3 protein: CASGTPGGGGETQYF
CDR3 DNA: TGTGCCAGCGGCACCCCCGGGGGCGGAGGAGAGACCCAGTACTTC

clone size: many
V gene: TRBV7-8
D gene: TRBD2
J gene: TRBJ2-3
CDR3 protein: CASSPSGPDTQYF
CDR3 DNA: TGTGCCAGCAGCCCTAGCGGGCCAGATACGCAGTATTTT

clone size: .
V gene: TRBV12-3/TRBV12-4
D gene: .
J gene: TRBJ1-5
CDR3 protein: CASLQGGGQPQHF
CDR3 DNA: TGTGCCAGCCTCCAGGGCGGAGGCCAGCCCCAGCATTTT

clone size: .
V gene: TRBV14
D gene: TRBD2
J gene: TRBJ2-3
CDR3 protein: CASSPTPPGLASDTQYF
CDR3 DNA: TGTGCCAGCAGCCCAACCCCACCGGGACTAGCGTCAGATACGCAGTATTTT

clone size: .
V gene: TRBV9
D gene: .
J gene: TRBJ2-7
CDR3 protein: CASSVAGENSYEQYF
CDR3 DNA: TGTGCCAGCAGCGTAGCAGGGGAAAACTCCTACGAGCAGTACTTC

clone size: .
V gene: TRBV10-3
D gene: .
J gene: TRBJ1-1
CDR3 protein: CAIREAQNTEAFF
CDR3 DNA: TGTGCCATCAGGGAGGCACAGAACACTGAAGCTTTCTTT

clone size: few
V gene: TRBV2
D gene: .
J gene: TRBJ1-2
CDR3 protein: CASSEDSIIYGYTF
CDR3 DNA: TGTGCCAGCAGTGAAGACAGCATCATCTATGGCTACACCTTC

clone size: .
V gene: TRBV2
D gene: .
J gene: TRBJ2-3
CDR3 protein: CAGRGVGDTQYF
CDR3 DNA: TGTGCCGGCCGTGGGGTTGGGGATACGCAGTATTTT

clone size: .
V gene: TRBV20-1
D gene: .
J gene: TRBJ1-1
CDR3 protein: CSARVQEKNTEAFF
CDR3 DNA: TGCAGTGCTAGAGTACAGGAAAAGAACACTGAAGCTTTCTTT

clone size: .
V gene: TRBV10-2
D gene: .
J gene: TRBJ2-3
CDR3 protein: CAGSYAAGRDTQYF
CDR3 DNA: TGCGCCGGCAGTTACGCGGCCGGGCGAGATACGCAGTATTTT

clone size: many
V gene: TRBV5-6
D gene: .
J gene: TRBJ2-5
CDR3 protein: CASSFVTEETQYF
CDR3 DNA: TGTGCCAGCAGCTTTGTCACGGAAGAGACCCAGTACTTC

clone size: many
V gene: TRBV6-1
D gene: .
J gene: TRBJ2-3
CDR3 protein: CASRSLDTQYF
CDR3 DNA: TGTGCCAGCAGAAGTTTAGATACGCAGTATTTT

clone size: .
V gene: TRBV6-1
D gene: .
J gene: TRBJ1-1
CDR3 protein: CASSETGFNTEAFF
CDR3 DNA: TGTGCCAGCAGTGAGACAGGATTTAACACTGAAGCTTTCTTT

clone size: many
V gene: TRBV5-1
D gene: .
J gene: TRBJ1-5
CDR3 protein: CASSLRGDQPQHF
CDR3 DNA: TGCGCCAGCAGCTTGAGGGGGGATCAGCCCCAGCATTTT

clone size: .
V gene: TRBV6-1
D gene: TRBD1
J gene: TRBJ1-2
CDR3 protein: CASGDRGNYGYTF
CDR3 DNA: TGTGCCAGCGGAGACAGGGGCAACTATGGCTACACCTTC

clone size: once
V gene: TRBV20-1
D gene: .
J gene: TRBJ2-2
CDR3 protein: CSAGRGRGTGELFF
CDR3 DNA: TGCAGTGCTGGGCGGGGAAGAGGTACCGGGGAGCTGTTTTTT

clone size: many
V gene: TRBV15
D gene: TRBD1
J gene: TRBJ1-1
CDR3 protein: CATRTGRQTEAFF
CDR3 DNA: TGTGCCACCAGGACAGGGCGCCAGACTGAAGCTTTCTTT

clone size: many
V gene: TRBV29-1
D gene: .
J gene: TRBJ1-1
CDR3 protein: CSVDKTAQNTEAFF
CDR3 DNA: TGCAGCGTTGACAAAACAGCGCAGAACACTGAAGCTTTCTTT

clone size: many
V gene: TRBV11-2
D gene: .
J gene: TRBJ2-3
CDR3 protein: CASRPLAVTDTQYF
CDR3 DNA: TGTGCCAGCAGACCCTTGGCTGTCACAGATACGCAGTATTTT

clone size: .
V gene: TRBV29-1
D gene: TRBD2
J gene: TRBJ2-3
CDR3 protein: CSVEGTSIDTQYF
CDR3 DNA: TGCAGCGTTGAGGGGACTAGCATAGATACGCAATATTTT

clone size: once
V gene: TRBV10-3
D gene: .
J gene: TRBJ1-5
CDR3 protein: CATSVLDSNQPQHF
CDR3 DNA: TGTGCCACCTCGGTTCTGGATAGCAATCAGCCCCAGCATTTT

clone size: .
V gene: TRBV15
D gene: .
J gene: TRBJ1-6
CDR3 protein: CATSLGYSPLHF
CDR3 DNA: TGTGCCACCAGCCTCGGGTATTCACCCCTCCACTTT

clone size: .
V gene: TRBV7-6
D gene: .
J gene: TRBJ2-7
CDR3 protein: CASSLLPDSSYEQYF
CDR3 DNA: TGTGCCAGCAGCTTACTACCAGATAGCTCCTACGAGCAGTACTTC

clone size: .
V gene: TRBV10-3
D gene: .
J gene: TRBJ1-1
CDR3 protein: CASSSSMITEAFF
CDR3 DNA: TGTGCCAGCAGTTCTTCAATGATCACTGAAGCTTTCTTT

clone size: .
V gene: TRBV29-1
D gene: TRBD1
J gene: TRBJ1-2
CDR3 protein: CSVPSGQGNYGYTF
CDR3 DNA: TGCAGCGTTCCCTCGGGACAGGGTAACTATGGCTACACCTTC

clone size: many
V gene: TRBV20-1
D gene: .
J gene: TRBJ2-7
CDR3 protein: CSARPGPSYEQYF
CDR3 DNA: TGCAGTGCTAGGCCGGGACCATCCTACGAGCAGTACTTC

clone size: .
V gene: TRBV20-1
D gene: .
J gene: TRBJ2-5
CDR3 protein: CSASHLAAIQETQYF
CDR3 DNA: TGCAGTGCTAGCCACCTGGCGGCTATCCAAGAGACCCAGTACTTC

clone size: .
V gene: TRBV5-4
D gene: .
J gene: TRBJ1-2
CDR3 protein: CASSLAGHQNYGCTF
CDR3 DNA: TGTGCCAGCAGCCTAGCGGGGCACCAGAACTATGGCTGCACCTTC

clone size: few
V gene: TRBV2
D gene: .
J gene: TRBJ2-7
CDR3 protein: CASSEDLSMGQYF
CDR3 DNA: TGTGCCAGCAGTGAAGATCTAAGTATGGGGCAGTACTTC

clone size: .
V gene: TRBV19
D gene: .
J gene: TRBJ2-2
CDR3 protein: CASSGGTLHTGELFF
CDR3 DNA: TGTGCCAGTAGCGGCGGGACATTGCACACCGGGGAGCTGTTTTTT

clone size: .
V gene: TRBV2
D gene: .
J gene: TRBJ2-1
CDR3 protein: CASSEREIGEQFF
CDR3 DNA: TGTGCCAGCAGTGAAAGGGAGATTGGTGAGCAGTTCTTC

clone size: few
V gene: TRBV20-1
D gene: TRBD1
J gene: TRBJ1-2
CDR3 protein: CSARTGQNYGYTF
CDR3 DNA: TGCAGTGCTCGGACAGGCCAAAACTATGGCTACACCTTC